This T cell receptor beta chain was profiled in a study of blood T cell repertoires in COVID-19. The germline V gene has CDR1 ENHRY and CDR2 SYGVKD. There are 14 residues in the CDR3. The V segment lost 3 bases and the J segment 5 bases; nucleotides outside the gene matches: 6. The repertoire was sequenced with immunoSEQ multiplex PCR; TCRdb's copy has only in-frame clones and lacks some. The table records about 110,000 clones, roughly nine tenths of them present only once. This rearrangement joins TRBV10-3 to TRBJ2-5; 7 nucleotides align to TRBD2. Specimen: peripheral blood. The TCR sequence derives from a man between 35 and 55 years old with acute or convalescent COVID-19. DNA of the CDR3: TGTGCCATCAGTGATCCAGCGGGAATCGAGACCCAGTACTTC. Its translation: CAISDPAGIETQYF.